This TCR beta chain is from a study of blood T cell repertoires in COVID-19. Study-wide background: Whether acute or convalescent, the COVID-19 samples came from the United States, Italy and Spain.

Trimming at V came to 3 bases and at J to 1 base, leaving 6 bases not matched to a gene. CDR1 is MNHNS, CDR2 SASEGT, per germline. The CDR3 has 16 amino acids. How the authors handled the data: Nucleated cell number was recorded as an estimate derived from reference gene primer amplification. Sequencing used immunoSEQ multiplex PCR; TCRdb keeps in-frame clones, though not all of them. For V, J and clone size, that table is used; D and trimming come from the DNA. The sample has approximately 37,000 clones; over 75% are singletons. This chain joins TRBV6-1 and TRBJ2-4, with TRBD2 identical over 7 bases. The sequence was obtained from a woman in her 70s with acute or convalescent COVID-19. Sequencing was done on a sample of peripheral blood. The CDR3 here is CASSEGGSWAKNIQYF. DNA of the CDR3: TGTGCCAGCAGTGAGGGCGGGAGTTGGGCCAAAAACATTCAGTACTTC.